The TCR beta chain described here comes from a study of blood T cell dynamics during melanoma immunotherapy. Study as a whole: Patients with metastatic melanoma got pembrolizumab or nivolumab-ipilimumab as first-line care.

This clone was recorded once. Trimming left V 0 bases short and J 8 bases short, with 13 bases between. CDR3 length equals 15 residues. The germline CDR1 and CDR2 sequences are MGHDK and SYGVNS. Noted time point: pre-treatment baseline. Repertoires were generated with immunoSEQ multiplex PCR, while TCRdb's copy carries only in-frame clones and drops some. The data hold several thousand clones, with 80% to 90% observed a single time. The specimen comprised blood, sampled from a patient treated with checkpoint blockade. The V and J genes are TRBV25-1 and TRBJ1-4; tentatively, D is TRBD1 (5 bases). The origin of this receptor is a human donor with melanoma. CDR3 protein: CASSEYWGAREKLFF. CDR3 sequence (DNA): TGTGCCAGCAGTGAATACTGGGGCGCCCGGGAAAAACTGTTTTTT.